In this sample, the clone carrying this T cell receptor beta chain turned up a few times. Antigen unknown. V lost 0 bases to trimming and J lost 3 bases, with 7 bases between them. The germline gives CDR1 SGDLS, CDR2 YYNGEE. This CDR3 contains 14 residues. The protocol was immunoSEQ multiplex PCR, while the TCRdb copy is restricted to in-frame clones and leaves out a portion. The sample includes 10,000 or so clones, around 77% of them seen just once. The sample is drawn from a study of neoadjuvant nivolumab and ipilimumab in lung cancer. Study findings and constraints: Only two of four nivolumab-treated tumors gained richness and clonality by surgery.

The J gene is TRBJ2-1, the V gene TRBV9; TRBD2 is a possible D gene (5 bases). The input for sequencing was tumor tissue, taken after neoadjuvant nivolumab, alone or with ipilimumab, at or shortly before surgery. This sequence originates from an adult with non-small cell lung cancer. Some clones in this sample may be carry-over from other donors' samples. The CDR3 coding sequence is TGTGCCAGCAGCGTAGCGGGGAACTACAATGAGCAGTTCTTC. This encodes CASSVAGNYNEQFF.